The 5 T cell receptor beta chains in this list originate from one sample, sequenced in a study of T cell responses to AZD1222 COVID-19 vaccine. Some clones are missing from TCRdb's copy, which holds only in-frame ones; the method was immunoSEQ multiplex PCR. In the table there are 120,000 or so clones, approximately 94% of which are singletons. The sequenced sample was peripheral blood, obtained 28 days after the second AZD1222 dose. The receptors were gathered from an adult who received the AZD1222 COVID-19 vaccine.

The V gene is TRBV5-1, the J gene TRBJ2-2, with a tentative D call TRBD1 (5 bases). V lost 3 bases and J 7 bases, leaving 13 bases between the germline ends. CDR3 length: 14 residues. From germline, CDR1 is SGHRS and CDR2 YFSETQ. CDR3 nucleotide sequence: TGCGCCAGCAGCTCAAGGGCACAGGTCGGGGAGCTGTTTTTT. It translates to CASSSRAQVGELFF.

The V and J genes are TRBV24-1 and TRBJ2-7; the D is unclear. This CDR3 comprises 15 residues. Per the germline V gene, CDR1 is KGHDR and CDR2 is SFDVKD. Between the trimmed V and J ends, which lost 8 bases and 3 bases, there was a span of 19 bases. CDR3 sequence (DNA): TGTGCCACCATTCCGGTGACCACCCAATTCTACGAGCAGTACTTC. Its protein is CATIPVTTQFYEQYF.

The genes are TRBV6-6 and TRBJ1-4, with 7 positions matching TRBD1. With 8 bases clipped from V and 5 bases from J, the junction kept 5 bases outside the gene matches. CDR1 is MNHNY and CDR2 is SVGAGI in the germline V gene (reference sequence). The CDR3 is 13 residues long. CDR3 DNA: TGTGCCAGCCGGGACAGAGAAAATGAAAAACTGTTTTTT. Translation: CASRDRENEKLFF.

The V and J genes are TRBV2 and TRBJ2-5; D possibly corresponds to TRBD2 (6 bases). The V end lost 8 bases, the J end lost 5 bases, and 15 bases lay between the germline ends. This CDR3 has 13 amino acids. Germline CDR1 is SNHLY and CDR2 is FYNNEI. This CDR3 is CASLKGLGETQYF. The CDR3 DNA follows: TGTGCCAGCTTGAAGGGACTGGGCGAGACCCAGTACTTC.

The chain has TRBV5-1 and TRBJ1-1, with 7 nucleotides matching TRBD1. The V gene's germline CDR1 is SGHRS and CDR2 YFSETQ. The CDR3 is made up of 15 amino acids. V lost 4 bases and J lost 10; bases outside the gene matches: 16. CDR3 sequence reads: CASSGVVPSKGAAFF. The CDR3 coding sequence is TGCGCCAGCAGCGGGGTGGTCCCCAGCAAGGGGGCAGCTTTCTTT.